The 15 T cell receptor beta chains reported below all come from one sample, sequenced in a study of Graves' ophthalmopathy and Graves' hyperthyroidism. TCR beta CDR3 amplification used RNA transcripts. RT-PCR in the first round used HTBI primers; a second-round multiplex PCR followed. A single record per CDR3 protein comes from TCRdb applying MiXCR to the multiplex PCR reads. Among roughly 700,000 distinct CDR3 sequences listed, 40% were seen once. Sequencing used peripheral blood. The receptors were gathered from an adult man with Graves' ophthalmopathy.

This clonotype was found many times. The chain uses TRBV7-9 and TRBJ2-7, with 8 positions matching TRBD1. The trim removed 5 bases at V and 6 bases at J, leaving 18 bases unmatched. The germline gives CDR1 SEHNR, CDR2 FQNEAQ (reference sequence). The CDR3 is 17 residues long. In nucleotides, the CDR3 is TGTGCCAGCAGCCCCCCCGGTGGACAGGGCCCGCTTGGCGAGCAGTACTTC. It is translated as CASSPPGGQGPLGEQYF.

Points on this clonotype: This may stem from a read error, because a much larger clone lies one nucleotide away. The chain carries TRBV2 and TRBJ1-1; D is uncertain. The CDR3 totals 12 residues. CDR1 and CDR2 from the germline V gene are SNHLY and FYNNEI. V was clipped by 8 bases and J by 4 bases, with 11 bases between them. CDR3 nucleotides: TGTGCCAGCTTCCTCATGAGCACTGAAGCTTTCTTT. This encodes CASFLMSTEAFF.

About this clonotype: A read error is possible here, since a much larger clone lies one base away. The genes are TRBV10-2 and TRBJ2-5; D gene unclear. CDR1 and CDR2 from the germline V gene are WSHSY and SAAADI. The CDR3 totals 15 residues. The CDR3 loop reads CASSESLRAQGTQYF. For the CDR3, the DNA is TGCGCCAGCAGTGAGTCGTTACGGGCTCAAGGGACCCAGTACTTC.

The chain combines TRBV25-1 with TRBJ1-1; no definite D call. Trimming cost V 7 bases and J 0 bases, with 18 bases left between them. Germline loops: CDR1 MGHDK, CDR2 SYGVNS. This CDR3 has 16 residues. CDR3 nucleotides: TGTGCCAGCATACCGCCGGGCAGGCGGATGAACACTGAAGCTTTCTTT. As protein: CASIPPGRRMNTEAFF.

The V and J genes are TRBV24-1 and TRBJ1-5, with D perhaps TRBD1 (6 bases). The germline CDR1 and CDR2 sequences are KGHDR and SFDVKD. Trimming cost V 11 bases and J 7 bases, with 20 bases left between them. The CDR3 sequence is 14 residues long. The CDR3 region is CASRSARGGQPQHF. The CDR3 DNA reads TGTGCCAGCAGGTCGGCCAGGGGCGGCCAGCCCCAGCATTTT.

This chain connects TRBV7-9 to TRBJ2-3; D gene unclear. This CDR3 is 14 amino acids long. Between the trimmed V and J ends, which lost 3 bases and 2 bases, there was a span of 9 bases. CDR1 is SEHNR, CDR2 FQNEAQ, per germline (reference sequence). The CDR3 DNA reads TGTGCCAGCAGCTTGGTGGGGAACACAGATACGCAGTATTTT. It is translated as CASSLVGNTDTQYF.

The chain combines TRBV19 with TRBJ2-5; 8 nucleotides match TRBD1. V trimming: 9 bases; J trimming: 5 bases; junction bases outside the gene matches: 8. This CDR3 has 13 amino acids. CDR1 LNHDA and CDR2 SQIVND come from the germline V gene (reference sequence). CDR3 DNA sequence: TGTGCCAGCGGACAGGGAAGGTGGGAGACCCAGTACTTC. It specifies CASGQGRWETQYF. Based on the CDR3 plus reference TRBV19 and TRBJ2-5, the full variable domain is DGGITQSPKYLFRKEGQNVTLSCEQNLNHDAMYWYRQDPGQGLRLIYYSQIVNDFQKGDIAEGYSVSREKKESFPLTVTSAQKNPTAFYLCASGQGRWETQYFGPGTRLLVL.

This clonotype has only a few counts. Germline is not matched at one junction end, which may reflect a read error. The J gene is TRBJ2-2, the V gene TRBV7-9; D gene unclear. Germline CDR1 SEHNR, CDR2 FQNEAQ (reference sequence). This CDR3 region has 14 residues. This CDR3 reads CASQDFRKGGELFF. CDR3 nucleotides: TGCGCCAGCCAGGATTTCAGGAAGGGCGGGGAGCTGTTTTTT.

The genes are TRBV25-1 and TRBJ2-7, with a possible D match to TRBD2 (6 bases). The germline CDR1 and CDR2 sequences are MGHDK and SYGVNS. Trimming stripped 6 bases from V and 1 base from J, with 16 bases between. The CDR3 sequence is 15 residues long. The CDR3 loop is CASSLLWTTSYEQYF. The CDR3 region has the DNA TGTGCCAGCAGCTTGTTGTGGACTACTTCCTACGAGCAGTACTTC.

This clonotype was seen a single time. The CDR3 reads CSARDQGQGSSPLHF. The CDR3 DNA is TGCAGTGCTAGAGATCAGGGACAGGGCAGCTCACCCCTCCACTTT. The chain combines TRBV20-1 with TRBJ1-6; 9 nucleotides align to TRBD1. This CDR3 spans 15 amino acids. CDR1 is DFQATT, CDR2 SNEGSKA, per germline (reference sequence). The junction had 7 bases not matched to a gene; V was cut back by 0 bases and J by 10 bases.

This clonotype was found many times. The chain employs TRBV5-1 and TRBJ1-4; tentatively, D is TRBD1 (5 bases). Germline-derived CDR1 and CDR2 are SGHRS and YFSETQ. This CDR3 spans 14 amino acids. Deletions cut 0 bases from V and 5 bases from J, with 8 bases between. The CDR3 sequence: CASSLGQRNEKLFF. CDR3 nucleotide sequence: TGCGCCAGCAGCTTGGGACAGCGAAATGAAAAACTGTTTTTT. Using reference TRBV5-1 and TRBJ1-4 for the parts outside the CDR3, the full variable domain is KAGVTQTPRYLIKTRGQQVTLSCSPISGHRSVSWYQQTPGQGLQFLFEYFSETQRNKGNFPGRFSGRQFSNSRSEMNVSTLELGDSALYLCASSLGQRNEKLFFGSGTQLSVL.

The chain has TRBV10-3 and TRBJ2-5; D gene ambiguous. Trimming took 4 bases from V and 2 from J, leaving 8 bases between them. The CDR3 runs 13 residues. Germline values: CDR1 ENHRY, CDR2 SYGVKD. This chain's CDR3 is CAISAGRQETQYF. DNA for the CDR3: TGTGCCATCAGTGCCGGGCGGCAAGAGACCCAGTACTTC.

J is TRBJ1-2 and V is TRBV15; D is unresolved. This CDR3 contains 13 residues. CDR1 is LNHNV, CDR2 YYDKDF, per germline (reference sequence). The V and J ends lost 5 bases and 4 bases respectively, with 11 bases between them. The CDR3 bases are TGTGCCACCAGCGGAGGGTTAGGCTATGGCTACACCTTC. Translated: CATSGGLGYGYTF.

About this clonotype: One base away lies a much larger clone, so this may be a sequencing read error. Given the absence of the conserved phenylalanine or tryptophan at the CDR3 end, a read error is likely. The chain carries TRBV7-8 and TRBJ2-7; no definite D call. CDR1 is SGHVS and CDR2 is FQNEAQ in the germline V gene. Between the trimmed V and J ends, which lost 5 bases and 6 bases, there was a span of 14 bases. This CDR3 comprises 13 residues. The CDR3 region has the DNA TGTGCCAGCAGCCAAACAAGGGCCACCGAGCAGTACCTC. Its translation is CASSQTRATEQYL.

This clonotype showed up many times. This chain connects TRBV5-1 to TRBJ1-1; perhaps TRBD1 as D (6 bases). This CDR3 region has 17 residues. The V end lost 3 bases, the J end lost 3 bases, and 21 bases lay between the germline ends. Germline loops: CDR1 SGHRS, CDR2 YFSETQ. CDR3 sequence reads: CASSSFPGQLGYTEAFF. The CDR3 nucleotides are TGCGCCAGCAGCTCCTTCCCTGGACAGCTGGGATACACTGAAGCTTTCTTT.